This passage covers 17 T cell receptor beta chains from one sample sequenced in a study of identical twins. Using its own MiXCR run on the 5' RACE reads, TCRdb lists one record per CDR3 protein. Here the sample spans about 240,000 distinct CDR3 sequences, roughly a tenth being singletons. The sequencing sample was made of memory T cells sorted from blood. The receptor source for this set is a man aged 50 to 59 in good health.

This clonotype was seen many times. This chain uses TRBV6-2 or TRBV6-3 with TRBJ2-4, with 7 bases that match TRBD1. The junction had 7 bases not matched to a gene; V was cut back by 5 bases and J by 0 bases. This CDR3 contains 16 residues. Looked up from germline, CDR1 is MNHEY and CDR2 is SVGEGT. CDR3 protein: CASSDTGQLAKNIQYF. The CDR3 region has the DNA TGTGCCAGCAGTGATACGGGACAGCTAGCCAAAAACATTCAGTACTTC.

This clonotype occurred many times. The chain joins TRBV2 to TRBJ2-5; D possibly corresponds to TRBD2 (6 bases). Germline CDR1 and CDR2: SNHLY and FYNNEI. V was pared by 7 bases and J by 2 bases, with 11 bases between. The CDR3 runs to 13 residues. The chain's CDR3 is CASTFLAQETQYF. In DNA, the CDR3 is TGTGCCAGCACCTTTCTAGCGCAAGAGACCCAGTACTTC.

This clonotype was counted many times. V gene TRBV6-2 or TRBV6-3 combines with J gene TRBJ2-7; TRBD1 or TRBD2 may be the D gene (5 bases each). V was clipped by 0 bases and J by 5 bases, with 17 bases between them. This CDR3 contains 16 residues. Germline V gene sequence: CDR1 MNHEY, CDR2 SVGEGT. The CDR3 nucleotides read TGTGCCAGCAGTTACTCTCCAGCGGACACCGTTAACGAGCAGTACTTC. Its translation is CASSYSPADTVNEQYF.

This chain uses TRBV10-3 with TRBJ1-2; unclear D gene. This CDR3 is built from 13 residues. V lost 4 bases to trimming and J lost 2 bases, with 8 bases between them. Germline values: CDR1 ENHRY, CDR2 SYGVKD. The CDR3 DNA reads as TGTGCCATCAGTGTTGACACCAACTATGGCTACACCTTC. This codes for CAISVDTNYGYTF.

This clonotype has more than one count but fewer than ten. The genes are TRBV6-1 and TRBJ1-1, with 8 bases lining up with TRBD1. CDR3 size: 15 residues. Germline trimming cut 10 bases from V and 0 bases from J; bases unmatched to any gene: 10. Germline V gene data show CDR1 as MNHNS and CDR2 as SASEGT. In nucleotides, the CDR3 is TGTGCCACTCAGGAGACAGGGGCCCTGAACACTGAAGCTTTCTTT. It translates to CATQETGALNTEAFF.

The chain has TRBV7-9 and TRBJ2-4; D is unclear. V was shortened by 4 bases and J by 0 bases, with 7 bases between the two germline ends. Germline V CDR1 and CDR2: SEHNR, FQNEAQ (reference sequence). This CDR3 region has 14 residues. The DNA of the CDR3 is TGTGCCAGCAGCTCAGAGATAGCCAAAAACATTCAGTACTTC. Translated: CASSSEIAKNIQYF.

This clonotype was counted a few times. The rearrangement uses TRBV14 and TRBJ1-5; 8 bases map to TRBD1. CDR3 length: 14 amino acids. CDR1 and CDR2 from the germline V gene are SGHDN and FVKESK. J gave up 6 bases and V 6 bases, and 7 bases lay outside the gene matches. CDR3 sequence: CASSQTGDLQPQHF. The CDR3 coding sequence is TGTGCCAGCAGTCAGACAGGGGATCTTCAGCCCCAGCATTTT.

The chain links TRBV3-1 to TRBJ1-2; D is unclear. The CDR3 consists of 12 residues. Germline V gives CDR1 LGHDT, CDR2 YNNKEL (reference sequence). Trimming left V 0 bases short and J 10 bases short, with 9 bases between. The CDR3 is CASSQEFSTYTF. DNA for the CDR3: TGTGCCAGCAGCCAAGAATTCTCGACCTACACCTTC.

This clonotype came up a few times. The chain recombines TRBV28 with TRBJ2-1; 15 nucleotides line up with TRBD2. CDR3 size: 16 residues. Germline trimming cut 3 bases from V and 7 bases from J; bases unmatched to any gene: 4. The germline V gene has CDR1 MDHEN and CDR2 SYDVKM. The DNA of the CDR3 is TGTGCCAGCAGTTTTGTCGGGACTAGCGGGAGGAATGAGCAGTTCTTC. Protein: CASSFVGTSGRNEQFF.

The rearrangement joins TRBV20-1 to TRBJ2-1, with TRBD1 matching over 10 bases. CDR1 is DFQATT, CDR2 SNEGSKA, per germline (reference sequence). The CDR3 has 13 amino acids. V was clipped by 3 bases and J by 10 bases; unmatched bases: 6. The CDR3 DNA is TGCAGTGCTAGGGGGGGACAGGGGAACGAGCAGTTCTTC. Its translation: CSARGGQGNEQFF.

This clonotype has a count of ten or more. The J gene is TRBJ1-2, the V gene TRBV28, with D tentatively TRBD1 (6 bases). The V gene's germline CDR1 is MDHEN and CDR2 SYDVKM. V lost 6 bases to trimming and J lost 8 bases, with 22 bases between them. The CDR3 sequence is 15 residues long. The CDR3 protein is CASRLLQQGKEGYTF. CDR3 nucleotide sequence: TGTGCCAGCAGGCTACTACAACAGGGAAAGGAGGGCTACACCTTC.

The chain couples TRBV7-9 to TRBJ2-1, with 7 bases identical to TRBD2. The CDR3 has 16 amino acids. V dropped 1 base and J dropped 2; count of bases not matched to a gene: 5. Per germline, CDR1 SEHNR and CDR2 FQNEAQ (reference sequence). CDR3 loop: CASSLGPAGTYNEQFF. CDR3 DNA sequence: TGTGCCAGCAGCTTAGGTCCAGCGGGAACCTACAATGAGCAGTTCTTC.

This clonotype was seen repeatedly, ten times or more. The chain couples TRBV5-1 to TRBJ2-7, with 10 bases identical to TRBD1. The germline V gene has CDR1 SGHRS and CDR2 YFSETQ. V was clipped by 4 bases and J by 5 bases; unmatched bases: 12. This CDR3 has 16 residues. CDR3 bases: TGCGCCAGCAGCCTAGGTCTGGGACAGGGGTTCGACGAGCAGTACTTC. This sequence encodes CASSLGLGQGFDEQYF.

This clonotype was seen only a few times. The chain uses TRBV28 and TRBJ1-2, with a weak D call TRBD1 (6 bases). CDR1 MDHEN and CDR2 SYDVKM come from the germline V gene. CDR3 length equals 13 residues. V lost 2 bases and J 4 bases, leaving 8 bases between the germline ends. Here the CDR3 DNA reads TGTGCCAGCAGTTTAAAGACAGGCTATGGCTACACCTTC. Translation: CASSLKTGYGYTF.

The chain combines TRBV7-6 with TRBJ2-7, with D possibly called TRBD1 or TRBD2 (5 bases each). Trimming removed 7 bases at V and 2 bases at J, with 24 bases between. Germline CDR1 is SGHVS and CDR2 is FNYEAQ. The length of the CDR3 is 17 residues. The CDR3 reads CASIFSKGPQWTYEQYF. CDR3 nucleotide sequence: TGTGCCAGCATCTTCTCGAAGGGACCTCAATGGACCTACGAGCAGTACTTC.

This clonotype was picked up many times. The chain is built from TRBV7-2 and TRBJ2-2; TRBD2 aligns across 10 bases. This CDR3 spans 15 amino acids. V shed 5 bases, J shed 5 bases, and the junction held 5 bases outside the gene matches. CDR1 is SGHTA and CDR2 is FQGNSA in the germline V gene. The CDR3 DNA sequence: TGTGCCAGCAGCCCACTAGCGGGAAGGACCGGGGAGCTGTTTTTT. Its translation is CASSPLAGRTGELFF.

The table lists this clonotype with a few counts. The chain employs TRBV5-8 and TRBJ2-5; D is perhaps TRBD1 (7 bases). The CDR3 is 15 amino acids. Per the germline V gene, CDR1 is SGHTS and CDR2 is YDEGEE. V lost 3 bases to trimming and J lost 5 bases, with 17 bases between them. CDR3 region: CASSYGGQLGETQYF. CDR3 nucleotides: TGTGCCAGCAGCTACGGGGGACAGCTCGGGGAGACCCAGTACTTC.